This T cell receptor beta chain is from a study of blood T cell repertoires in COVID-19. From germline, CDR1 is SGHVS and CDR2 FNYEAQ. V lost 2 bases to trimming and J lost 1 base, with 8 bases between them. This CDR3 is 14 amino acids long. The data were produced by immunoSEQ multiplex PCR, yet TCRdb's version contains in-frame clones alone and is incomplete. The table records 84,000 or so clones, approximately 83% of them present only once. The gene calls are TRBV7-6 and TRBJ2-5; TRBD1 might be the D (5 bases). The sample consisted of peripheral blood. This receptor was obtained from a woman aged 80 or older with acute or convalescent COVID-19. This CDR3 is CASSLQGFQETQYF. In DNA, the CDR3 is TGTGCCAGCAGCTTACAGGGTTTCCAAGAGACCCAGTACTTC.